The subject of this entry is one T cell receptor (beta chain). What antigen it recognizes has not been identified. Within one base of it there is no much larger clone, and no base qualities were kept. The data were taken from a study of blood T cells in healthy people across ages (dated by TCRdb to the mid-2010s). Study-level background: In model experiments, template switching captured about one uniquely barcoded TCR beta cDNA molecule for every two T cells. To track age-related changes in TCR beta repertoire diversity, the study relied on deep sequencing normalized with unique cDNA molecular identifiers. The donors were split into four age groups: young (average about 15 years), middle-aged (around 40), aged (62) and long-lived (more than 80). To avoid experimental bias, donors of different ages were distributed randomly across sequencing lanes. For two donors (one aged 18 to 30 and one aged 80 or older), the study analyzed two additional independent replicas of 1 million unique cDNA reads from the same blood draw.

Study-wide findings and limitations: The CMV infection status of donors was not known, potentially confounding age-related changes in expanded clonotypes. As age increased, observed TCR beta diversity per million T cells dropped in a roughly linear way, and a significant reduction was already evident by age roughly 40. Because profiling used bulk unsorted PBMCs, naive and antigen-experienced compartments could not be compared conclusively. A strong correlation was found between observed TCR beta diversity and the percentage of naive T cells measured by flow cytometry. Estimates of total diversity from one million sequenced T cells were regarded as lower bounds and underestimates. Compared with the aged group, more naive CD4+ T cells, fewer expanded clones and increased TCR diversity were shown by the long-lived group, suggesting age selection.

Library preparation employed 5' RACE. The instrument was an Illumina HiSeq 2500. A second roughly 6 to 11 cycle PCR used a sample-barcoded 5' primer and a J-beta primer mix. Each TCR beta cDNA molecule received a unique molecular identifier from a template-switch 5' adaptor carrying 12 random nucleotides. Each sample yielded at least 2.5 million CDR3-containing paired-end reads. The Mint cDNA synthesis kit, primed by a TRBC-specific oligonucleotide, was used to synthesize first-strand cDNA from all RNA. Following uracil-DNA glycosylase treatment, a first 18-cycle PCR with universal primers M1SS and BC2_uni_R was performed on all cDNA. In the original analysis: For normalization, 1 million high-quality reads, each with a distinct molecular identifier, were randomly selected from each sample. Instead of being binned into consensus sequences, reads with shared molecular identifiers were discarded. MiTCR, set to a Q25 quality threshold and the strictest error-elimination algorithm, was used for CDR3 identification, clonotype clustering and error correction. A nonparametric unseen species model with Euler transformation was used to estimate lower-bound total TCR beta diversity. TCRdb reprocessed the public reads (quality trimming at Q25 with fastp, clone calling with MiXCR) and kept in-frame beta chains. Entries that share a CDR3 protein sequence are merged under the most common genes and DNA. These V and J calls rely on TCRdb rather than the paper's analysis. This sample comprises 1.2 million to 1.5 million distinct CDR3 sequences, around two fifths of them detected only once. Roughly 8.2% of the sample goes to the ten largest clones.

The 39 donors, aged 6 to 90 years, were systemically healthy Caucasian individuals from Russia. Each donor gave around 9.9 milliliters of peripheral blood, collected into EDTA-treated Vacutainer tubes. Ficoll-Paque density-gradient centrifugation was used to isolate PBMCs, with at least 6.5 million per sample. Trizol reagent was used to extract total RNA from PBMCs, with at least 5.5 micrograms per sample. For every donor, an aliquot of PBMCs went through flow cytometry to measure the percentages of naive CD45RAhigh/CD27high T cells. The CDR3 goes from the cysteine to the phenylalanine over 17 residues. Only the CDR3 portion is preserved as DNA: 51 bases, with reading frame beginning at the first base. Compared with germline, V lacks 2 bases and J lacks 0 bases; bases without a gene match: 7. From a lookup of the germline V gene, CDR1 and CDR2 are SGHRS and YFSETQ.

The chain is made from TRBV5-1 and TRBJ1-1; a stretch of 10 junction bases matches TRBD1. The sequence derives from a woman between 18 and 29 years old in good health. Specimen: blood. The DNA reads as follows: TGCGCCAGCAGCTTAGACAGGGGGCGCGGGTTGAACACTGAAGCTTTCTTT. It codes for CASSLDRGRGLNTEAFF.